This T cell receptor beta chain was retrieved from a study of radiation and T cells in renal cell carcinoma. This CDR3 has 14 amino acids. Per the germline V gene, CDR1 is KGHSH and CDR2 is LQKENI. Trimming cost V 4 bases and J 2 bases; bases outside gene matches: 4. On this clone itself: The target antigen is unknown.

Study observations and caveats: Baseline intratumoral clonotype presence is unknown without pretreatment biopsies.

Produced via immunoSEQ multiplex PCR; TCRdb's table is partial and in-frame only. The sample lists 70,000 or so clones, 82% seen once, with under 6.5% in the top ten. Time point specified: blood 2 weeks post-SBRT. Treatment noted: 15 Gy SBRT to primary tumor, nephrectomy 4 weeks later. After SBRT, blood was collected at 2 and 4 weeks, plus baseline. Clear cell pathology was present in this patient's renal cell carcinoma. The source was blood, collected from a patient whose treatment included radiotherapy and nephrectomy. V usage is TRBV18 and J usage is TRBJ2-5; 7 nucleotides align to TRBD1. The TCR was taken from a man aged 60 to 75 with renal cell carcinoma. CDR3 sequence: CASSRSGGQETQYF. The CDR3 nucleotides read TGTGCCAGCTCACGATCAGGGGGACAAGAGACCCAGTACTTC. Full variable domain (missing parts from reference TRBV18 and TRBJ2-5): NAGVMQNPRHLVRRRGQEARLRCSPMKGHSHVYWYRQLPEEGLKFMVYLQKENIIDESGMPKERFSAEFPKEGPSILRIQQVVRGDSAAYFCASSRSGGQETQYFGPGTRLLVL.